These 32 T cell receptor beta chains share one sample of origin, sequenced in a study of a mutant IDH1 vaccine in newly diagnosed glioma. As to time point: week 35, safety follow-up. Every single dose of the vaccine, 300 ug of mutant IDH1 20-mer peptide, came with topical imiquimod. Clones were sequenced by immunoSEQ multiplex PCR, and TCRdb holds only the in-frame ones, with some missing. Of about 32,000 clones listed, about four fifths were seen once; the top ten hold 3.2%. Their recognized antigens are unknown. The specimen comprised PBMCs, sampled from a glioma patient whose treatment included an IDH1 peptide vaccine. These receptor sequences come from a man aged 35-49 years with glioma. Some clones in this sample may be carry-over from other donors' samples.

The rearrangement links TRBV4-1 to TRBJ1-5; TRBD1 aligns across 8 bases. The V gene end was trimmed by 2 bases and the J gene end by 4 bases; junction bases not matched to a gene: 4. CDR1 is MGHRA and CDR2 is YSYEKL in the germline V gene. This CDR3 contains 15 residues. The CDR3 sequence: CASSQWQGANQPQHF. The CDR3, as DNA: TGCGCCAGCAGCCAATGGCAGGGGGCGAATCAGCCCCAGCATTTT.

The rearrangement links TRBV7-9 to TRBJ2-5; D possibly corresponds to TRBD1 (6 bases). Germline CDR1 reads SEHNR; CDR2 reads FQNEAQ (reference sequence). Trimming left V 5 bases short and J 5 bases short, with 18 bases between. This CDR3 has 15 amino acids. CDR3 in DNA: TGTGCCAGCAGCCCTACGGGTAGTGGGGGCGAGACCCAGTACTTC. Its translation: CASSPTGSGGETQYF.

In nucleotides, the CDR3 is TGTGCCAGCAGCTTAAGGCATCAGCTTGAATACACCTTC. Translation: CASSLRHQLEYTF. The rearrangement joins TRBV7-2 to TRBJ1-2; no reliable D call. CDR3 size: 13 residues. Between the trimmed V and J ends, which lost 2 bases and 11 bases, there was a span of 15 bases. CDR1 and CDR2 from the germline V gene are SGHTA and FQGNSA.

The chain joins TRBV7-6 to TRBJ1-2; 7 bases map to TRBD1. Germline assignment: CDR1 SGHVS and CDR2 FNYEAQ. V lost 5 bases and J lost 4; bases outside the gene matches: 1. The length of the CDR3 is 12 residues. The CDR3 protein is CASSRDSYGYTF. CDR3 bases: TGTGCCAGCAGCCGGGACAGCTATGGCTACACCTTC.

The rearrangement uses TRBV5-1 and TRBJ2-2; D is tentatively TRBD1 or TRBD2 (5 bases each). Trimming removed 4 bases at V and 0 bases at J, with 16 bases between. This CDR3 is built from 17 residues. Germline V gives CDR1 SGHRS, CDR2 YFSETQ. The DNA of the CDR3 is TGCGCCAGCAGCCTCGAGCGTGGGGGACCGAACACCGGGGAGCTGTTTTTT. This gives the protein CASSLERGGPNTGELFF. Supplemented by reference TRBV5-1 and TRBJ2-2, the full variable domain reads KAGVTQTPRYLIKTRGQQVTLSCSPISGHRSVSWYQQTPGQGLQFLFEYFSETQRNKGNFPGRFSGRQFSNSRSEMNVSTLELGDSALYLCASSLERGGPNTGELFFGEGSRLTVL.

The chain is built from TRBV2 and TRBJ1-1; D remains unclear. Trimming took 8 bases from V and 1 from J, leaving 11 bases between them. Per the germline V gene, CDR1 is SNHLY and CDR2 is FYNNEI. The CDR3 sequence is 13 residues long. In DNA, the CDR3 is TGTGCCAGCGTAATTTTGCAGAACACTGAAGCTTTCTTT. Translating it yields CASVILQNTEAFF.

The chain is built from TRBV6-5 and TRBJ2-5; D perhaps matches TRBD2 (7 bases). V lost 7 bases and J 4 bases, leaving 16 bases between the germline ends. The CDR3 spans 14 residues. CDR1 MNHEY and CDR2 SVGAGI come from the germline V gene. The CDR3 nucleotides are TGTGCCAGCACCCTAAGGGGGAGGGCAGAGACCCAGTACTTC. Its protein product is CASTLRGRAETQYF.

V and J are TRBV6-5 and TRBJ1-6; D gene ambiguous. V lost 0 bases and J 10 bases, leaving 13 bases between the germline ends. The germline V gene has CDR1 MNHEY and CDR2 SVGAGI. This CDR3 spans 15 amino acids. CDR3 nucleotides: TGTGCCAGCAGTTACTCCCAAAACGCGGGATCACCCCTCCACTTT. Translation: CASSYSQNAGSPLHF.

V usage is TRBV5-1 and J usage is TRBJ1-1, with 7 positions matching TRBD1. Germline CDR1 SGHRS, CDR2 YFSETQ. The CDR3 covers 14 residues. V shed 2 bases, J shed 1 base, and the junction held 2 bases outside the gene matches. The CDR3 here is CASSLYRGNTEAFF. CDR3 in DNA: TGCGCCAGCAGCTTATACAGGGGGAACACTGAAGCTTTCTTT.

In its sample, this clone was seen a few times. This chain joins TRBV6-5 and TRBJ1-4; 8 nucleotides match TRBD1. The CDR3 covers 15 residues. The ends lost 3 bases at V and 4 bases at J; junction bases unmatched: 4. In germline, CDR1 is MNHEY, CDR2 SVGAGI. The CDR3 region has the DNA TGTGCCAGCAGTTATTCAGGGGGCCGTAATGAAAAACTGTTTTTT. Protein product: CASSYSGGRNEKLFF.

In DNA form, the CDR3 reads TGTGCCAGCAGTGGGACTAGCGGGGGCCCCTACGAGCAGTACTTC. This encodes CASSGTSGGPYEQYF. The chain carries TRBV6-1 and TRBJ2-7, with 13 bases fitting TRBD2. J lost 2 bases, V lost 4 bases, and 2 bases had no gene match. The CDR3 is 15 amino acids. Germline assignment: CDR1 MNHNS and CDR2 SASEGT.

The chain employs TRBV5-1 and TRBJ1-1, with a possible D match to TRBD1 (6 bases). This CDR3 has 13 amino acids. The germline V gene has CDR1 SGHRS and CDR2 YFSETQ. V was pared by 6 bases and J by 4 bases, with 13 bases between. The CDR3 is CASKGQMSTEAFF. The CDR3 nucleotides are TGCGCCAGCAAGGGACAAATGAGCACTGAAGCTTTCTTT.

The gene calls are TRBV10-2 and TRBJ2-1, with D perhaps matching TRBD1 (5 bases). V lost 6 bases to trimming and J lost 9 bases, with 9 bases between them. Germline values: CDR1 WSHSY, CDR2 SAAADI. The CDR3 spans 11 residues. CDR3 sequence (DNA): TGCGCCAGCAGGGGGCCCGTTGAGCAGTTCTTC. It specifies CASRGPVEQFF.

This clone has just a few counts. The chain uses TRBV4-1 and TRBJ1-6; no clear D gene. The CDR3 is made up of 19 amino acids. V lost 0 bases to trimming and J lost 3 bases, with 18 bases between them. Looked up from germline, CDR1 is MGHRA and CDR2 is YSYEKL. CDR3 DNA sequence: TGCGCCAGCAGCCAAGAAGAGTATAAGGGTGCCATCTATAATTCACCCCTCCACTTT. Protein product: CASSQEEYKGAIYNSPLHF.

The gene calls are TRBV7-9 and TRBJ1-3; tentatively, D is TRBD1 (5 bases). CDR1 is SEHNR, CDR2 FQNEAQ, per germline (reference sequence). The ends were cut back, 4 bases at V and 2 bases at J, with 12 bases in the middle. The CDR3 runs 15 residues. The CDR3 sequence: CASSSPGTAGNTIYF. In DNA form, the CDR3 reads TGTGCCAGCAGCTCGCCCGGGACGGCTGGAAACACCATATATTTT. The complete variable domain, with remaining parts taken from reference TRBV7-9 and TRBJ1-3, reads DTGVSQNPRHKITKRGQNVTFRCDPISEHNRLYWYRQTLGQGPEFLTYFQNEAQLEKSRLLSDRFSAERPKGSFSTLEIQRTEQGDSAMYLCASSSPGTAGNTIYFGEGSWLTVV.

V gene TRBV30 combines with J gene TRBJ1-3, with a tentative D call TRBD1 (5 bases). V was shortened by 3 bases and J by 0 bases, with 15 bases between the two germline ends. The CDR3 length is 16 residues. Germline V gene data show CDR1 as GTSNPN and CDR2 as SVGIG (reference sequence). The CDR3 spells CAWRSPGTSSGNTIYF. DNA for the CDR3: TGTGCCTGGAGAAGTCCAGGGACGTCCTCTGGAAACACCATATATTTT.

The V call is TRBV19, the J call TRBJ1-5, with D possibly matching TRBD1 (5 bases). Germline-derived CDR1 and CDR2 are LNHDA and SQIVND (reference sequence). The V and J ends lost 7 bases and 5 bases respectively, with 18 bases between them. This CDR3 is 15 amino acids long. CDR3 sequence (DNA): TGTGCCAGTACCCCGAGGTCAGGGCCCTATCAGCCCCAGCATTTT. This encodes CASTPRSGPYQPQHF.

The chain employs TRBV7-9 and TRBJ1-5, with a weak D call TRBD1 (6 bases). The length of the CDR3 is 14 residues. Trimming shortened V by 7 bases and J by 4 bases, and 14 bases separated the two germline ends. Germline CDR1 and CDR2: SEHNR and FQNEAQ (reference sequence). The CDR3 bases are TGTGCCAGCACCCCCGGGGGGCTGAATCAGCCCCAGCATTTT. This translates into CASTPGGLNQPQHF.

This chain connects TRBV4-2 to TRBJ2-7; D is ambiguous. Trimming cost V 1 base and J 4 bases, with 11 bases left between them. The CDR3 totals 14 residues. Germline CDR1 LGHNA, CDR2 YNFKEQ. As DNA, the CDR3 is TGTGCCAGCAGCCAAGGTCCCAGCGAGTACGAGCAGTACTTC. Translation: CASSQGPSEYEQYF.

The CDR3 here is CASSQDLRAAQETQYF. In nucleotides, the CDR3 is TGCGCCAGCAGCCAAGATCTTAGGGCGGCCCAAGAGACCCAGTACTTC. The chain joins TRBV4-3 to TRBJ2-5; no reliable D call. The V and J ends lost 0 bases and 1 base respectively, with 12 bases between them. CDR1 LGHNA and CDR2 YSLEER come from the germline V gene. The CDR3 covers 16 residues.

V usage is TRBV18 and J usage is TRBJ1-1; D perhaps matches TRBD1 (6 bases). Germline CDR1 and CDR2: KGHSH and LQKENI. The CDR3 runs 11 residues. V shed 10 bases and J shed 5 bases, with 11 bases lying between them. CDR3 region: CATLDRTEAFF. The CDR3 nucleotides are TGTGCCACCCTGGACAGAACTGAAGCTTTCTTT.

This clone turned up a few times. This rearrangement joins TRBV5-1 to TRBJ2-3, with TRBD1 identical over 9 bases. This CDR3 has 14 amino acids. V trimming: 4 bases; J trimming: 3 bases; junction bases outside the gene matches: 3. CDR1 and CDR2 from the germline V gene are SGHRS and YFSETQ. The CDR3 coding sequence is TGCGCCAGCAGCGCAGACAGGGGGACAGATACGCAGTATTTT. Its translation: CASSADRGTDTQYF.

This chain connects TRBV29-1 to TRBJ2-5; D might be TRBD2 (6 bases). The germline V and J ends were trimmed by 3 bases and 1 base, with 9 bases remaining between them. The CDR3 consists of 13 residues. Germline V gene data show CDR1 as SQVTM and CDR2 as ANQGSEA. Written as DNA, the CDR3 is TGCAGCGTTGATGGGGGAGGCCAAGAGACCCAGTACTTC. This encodes CSVDGGGQETQYF.

This clone turned up a few times. The rearrangement joins TRBV19 to TRBJ1-1; D not resolved. The CDR3 runs 13 residues. CDR1 and CDR2 (germline): LNHDA, SQIVND (reference sequence). V lost 1 base and J lost 6, with 9 bases in between. The CDR3 here is CASSIAPNPEAFF. CDR3 nucleotides: TGTGCCAGTAGTATAGCCCCAAACCCTGAAGCTTTCTTT.

The sample holds one count of this clone. The chain uses TRBV4-1 and TRBJ2-3; 7 positions match TRBD2. There are 15 residues in the CDR3. The germline CDR1 and CDR2 sequences are MGHRA and YSYEKL. With V trimmed by 4 bases and J by 4 bases, 8 bases remained unmatched. Written as DNA, the CDR3 is TGCGCCAGCAGCCTAAACTGGGGAGGGTCAGATACGCAGTATTTT. Translation gives CASSLNWGGSDTQYF.

The chain carries TRBV6-4 and TRBJ2-1; 8 nucleotides align to TRBD1. This CDR3 comprises 15 residues. The trim removed 5 bases at V and 4 bases at J, leaving 7 bases unmatched. Looked up from germline, CDR1 is MRHNA and CDR2 is SNTAGT. The CDR3 DNA reads as TGTGCCAGCAGTCCACAGGGGGAAGGATACAATGAGCAGTTCTTC. Encoded protein: CASSPQGEGYNEQFF.

This clone was counted only a few times. The chain carries TRBV10-2 and TRBJ2-3; D might be TRBD2 (5 bases). Trimming pared 6 bases from V and 0 bases from J, leaving 16 bases between. The CDR3 sequence is 16 residues long. Germline assignment: CDR1 WSHSY and CDR2 SAAADI. DNA for the CDR3: TGCGCCAGCAGCGACGTAAAGCGGACTAGCACAGATACGCAGTATTTT. Amino acids: CASSDVKRTSTDTQYF.

This clone was observed a single time. The gene calls are TRBV10-2 and TRBJ2-6, with D unresolved. Germline CDR1 WSHSY, CDR2 SAAADI. V was clipped by 2 bases and J by 2 bases, with 10 bases between them. This CDR3 spans 16 amino acids. DNA of the CDR3: TGCGCCAGCAGTGAGGGTTATCTGGCTGGGGCCAACGTCCTGACTTTC. It encodes CASSEGYLAGANVLTF.

The V call is TRBV18, the J call TRBJ2-3, with 7 nucleotides matching TRBD2. The CDR3 covers 15 residues. V trimming: 5 bases; J trimming: 2 bases; junction bases outside the gene matches: 7. Germline CDR1 reads KGHSH; CDR2 reads LQKENI. CDR3 region: CASSTGRGNTDTQYF. DNA for the CDR3: TGTGCCAGCTCAACGGGGAGGGGAAACACAGATACGCAGTATTTT. Variable domain in full (rest from reference TRBV18 and TRBJ2-3): NAGVMQNPRHLVRRRGQEARLRCSPMKGHSHVYWYRQLPEEGLKFMVYLQKENIIDESGMPKERFSAEFPKEGPSILRIQQVVRGDSAAYFCASSTGRGNTDTQYFGPGTRLTVL.

V and J are TRBV28 and TRBJ1-2; D gene uncertain. This CDR3 spans 15 amino acids. V lost 5 bases, J lost 2 bases, and 15 bases lay in between. In germline, CDR1 is MDHEN, CDR2 SYDVKM. CDR3 amino acids: CASSPAPGLNYGYTF. CDR3 in DNA: TGTGCCAGCAGTCCCGCGCCCGGATTGAACTATGGCTACACCTTC.

The chain employs TRBV5-1 and TRBJ1-2; TRBD1 might be the D (6 bases). Trimming cost V 5 bases and J 4 bases, with 18 bases left between them. CDR3 size: 15 residues. Germline-derived CDR1 and CDR2 are SGHRS and YFSETQ. The CDR3 DNA sequence: TGCGCCAGCAGGAGAGGGGGGCCCTTGGTCTATGGCTACACCTTC. Translation: CASRRGGPLVYGYTF. The variable domain in full, with the rest retrieved from reference TRBV5-1 and TRBJ1-2, is KAGVTQTPRYLIKTRGQQVTLSCSPISGHRSVSWYQQTPGQGLQFLFEYFSETQRNKGNFPGRFSGRQFSNSRSEMNVSTLELGDSALYLCASRRGGPLVYGYTFGSGTRLTVV.

V usage is TRBV5-4 and J usage is TRBJ1-2; D is unresolved. The V and J ends lost 0 bases and 5 bases respectively, with 8 bases between them. Germline values: CDR1 SGHNT, CDR2 YYREEE (reference sequence). CDR3 length: 13 amino acids. This chain's CDR3 is CASSLDGSYGYTF. The CDR3 DNA reads TGTGCCAGCAGCTTGGATGGGAGTTATGGCTACACCTTC.